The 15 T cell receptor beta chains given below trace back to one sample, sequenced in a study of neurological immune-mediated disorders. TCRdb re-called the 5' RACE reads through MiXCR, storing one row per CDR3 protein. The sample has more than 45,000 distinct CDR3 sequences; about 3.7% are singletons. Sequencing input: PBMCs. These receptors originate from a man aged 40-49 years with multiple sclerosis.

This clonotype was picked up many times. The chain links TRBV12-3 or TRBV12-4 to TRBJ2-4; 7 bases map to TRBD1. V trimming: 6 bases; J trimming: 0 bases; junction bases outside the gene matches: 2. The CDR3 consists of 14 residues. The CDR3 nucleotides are TGTGCCAGCAGCCGGGACAGAGCCAAAAACATTCAGTACTTC. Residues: CASSRDRAKNIQYF.

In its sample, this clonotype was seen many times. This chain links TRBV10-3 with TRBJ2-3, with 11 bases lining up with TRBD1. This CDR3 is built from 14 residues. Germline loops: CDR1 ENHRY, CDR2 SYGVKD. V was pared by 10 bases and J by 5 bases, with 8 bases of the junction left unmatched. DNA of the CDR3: TGTGCCACCCAAACCGGGACAGGGGGAGATACGCAGTATTTT. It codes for CATQTGTGGDTQYF.

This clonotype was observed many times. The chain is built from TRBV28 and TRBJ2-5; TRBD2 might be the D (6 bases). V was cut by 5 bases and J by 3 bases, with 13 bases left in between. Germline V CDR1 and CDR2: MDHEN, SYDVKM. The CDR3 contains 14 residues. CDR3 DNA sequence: TGTGCCAGCAGTCCTATCGGGGGTGAAGAGACCCAGTACTTC. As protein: CASSPIGGEETQYF.

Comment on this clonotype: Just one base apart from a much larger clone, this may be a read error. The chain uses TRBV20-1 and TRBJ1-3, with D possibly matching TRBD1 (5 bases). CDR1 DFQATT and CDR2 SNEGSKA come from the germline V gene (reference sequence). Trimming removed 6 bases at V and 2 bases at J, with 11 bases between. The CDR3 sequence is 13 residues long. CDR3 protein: CSARDSTGNTIYF. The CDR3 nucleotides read TGCAGTGCAAGGGACTCTACTGGAAACACCATATATTTT.

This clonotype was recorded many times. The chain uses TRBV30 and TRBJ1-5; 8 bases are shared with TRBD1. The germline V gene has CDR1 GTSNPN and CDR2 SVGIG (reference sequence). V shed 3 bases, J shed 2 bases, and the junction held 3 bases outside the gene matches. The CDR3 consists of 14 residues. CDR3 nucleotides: TGTGCCTGGAGGACACAGGGGGGCAATCAGCCCCAGCATTTT. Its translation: CAWRTQGGNQPQHF. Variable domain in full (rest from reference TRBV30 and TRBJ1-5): SQTIHQWPATLVQPVGSPLSLECTVEGTSNPNLYWYRQAAGRGLQLLFYSVGIGQISSEVPQNLSASRPQDRQFILSSKKLLLSDSGFYLCAWRTQGGNQPQHFGDGTRLSIL.

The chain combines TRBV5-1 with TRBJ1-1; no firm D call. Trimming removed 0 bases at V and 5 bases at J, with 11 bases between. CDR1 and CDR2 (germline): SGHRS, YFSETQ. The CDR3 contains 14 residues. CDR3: CASSLDAGRTEAFF. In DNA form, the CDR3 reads TGCGCCAGCAGCTTGGATGCGGGTAGGACTGAAGCTTTCTTT.

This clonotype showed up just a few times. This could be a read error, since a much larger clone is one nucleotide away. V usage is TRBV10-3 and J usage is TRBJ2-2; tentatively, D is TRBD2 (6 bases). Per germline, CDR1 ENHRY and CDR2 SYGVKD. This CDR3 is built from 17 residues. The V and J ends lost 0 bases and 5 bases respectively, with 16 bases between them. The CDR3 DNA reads TGTGCCATCAGTGAGTCGATGGCGGCGGGGAAAACCGGGGAGCTGTTTTTT. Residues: CAISESMAAGKTGELFF.

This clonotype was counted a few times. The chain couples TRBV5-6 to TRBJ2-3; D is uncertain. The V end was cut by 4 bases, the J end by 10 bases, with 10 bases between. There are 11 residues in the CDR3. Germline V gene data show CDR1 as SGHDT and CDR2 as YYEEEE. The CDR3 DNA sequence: TGTGCCAGCAGCCAAGGGTCTTCGCAGTATTTT. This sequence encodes CASSQGSSQYF.

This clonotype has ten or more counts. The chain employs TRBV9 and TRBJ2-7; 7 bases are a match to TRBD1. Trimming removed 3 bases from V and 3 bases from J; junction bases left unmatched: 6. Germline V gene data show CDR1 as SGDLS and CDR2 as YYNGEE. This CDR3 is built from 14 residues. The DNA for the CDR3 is TGTGCCAGCAGCGCACAGGGGTTGGGCTACGAGCAGTACTTC. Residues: CASSAQGLGYEQYF.

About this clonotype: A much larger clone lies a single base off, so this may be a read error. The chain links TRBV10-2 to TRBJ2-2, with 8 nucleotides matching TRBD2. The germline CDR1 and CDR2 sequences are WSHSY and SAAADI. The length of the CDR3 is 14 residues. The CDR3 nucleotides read TGCGTCAGCAGTGAGAGCGGGGGTGGCGGGGAGCTGTTTTTT. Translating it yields CVSSESGGGGELFF.

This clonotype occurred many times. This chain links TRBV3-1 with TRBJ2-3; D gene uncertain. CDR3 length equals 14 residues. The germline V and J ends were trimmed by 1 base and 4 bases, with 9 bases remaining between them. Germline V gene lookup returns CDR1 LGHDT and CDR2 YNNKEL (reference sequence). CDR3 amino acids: CASSQVGSSDTQYF. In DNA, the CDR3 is TGTGCCAGCAGCCAAGTAGGCTCCTCAGATACGCAGTATTTT.

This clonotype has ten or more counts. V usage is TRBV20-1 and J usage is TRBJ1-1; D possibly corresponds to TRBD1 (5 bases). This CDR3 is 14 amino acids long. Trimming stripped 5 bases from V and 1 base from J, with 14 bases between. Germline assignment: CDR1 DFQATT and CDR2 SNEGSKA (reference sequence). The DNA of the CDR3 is TGCAGTGCTTGGAGATCGAGGGGGAACACTGAAGCTTTCTTT. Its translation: CSAWRSRGNTEAFF.

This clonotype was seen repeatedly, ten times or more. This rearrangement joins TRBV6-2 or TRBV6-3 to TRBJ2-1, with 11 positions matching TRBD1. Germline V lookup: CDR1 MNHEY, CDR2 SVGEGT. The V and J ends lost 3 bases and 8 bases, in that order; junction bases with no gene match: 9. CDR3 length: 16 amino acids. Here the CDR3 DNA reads TGTGCCAGCAGTTATTACGAGGGACAGGGGGTGGATGAGCAGTTCTTC. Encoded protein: CASSYYEGQGVDEQFF.

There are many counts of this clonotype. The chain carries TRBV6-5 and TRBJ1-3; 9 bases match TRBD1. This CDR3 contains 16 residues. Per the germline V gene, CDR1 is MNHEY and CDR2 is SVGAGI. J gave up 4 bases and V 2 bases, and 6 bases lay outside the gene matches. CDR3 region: CASSYGTGQGGNTIYF. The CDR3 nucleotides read TGTGCCAGCAGTTACGGTACGGGACAGGGAGGAAACACCATATATTTT.

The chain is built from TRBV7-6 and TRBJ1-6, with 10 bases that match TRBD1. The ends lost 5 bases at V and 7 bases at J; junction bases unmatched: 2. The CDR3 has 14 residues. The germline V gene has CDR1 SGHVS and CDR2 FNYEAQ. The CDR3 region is CASSQDRGNSPLHF. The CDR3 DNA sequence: TGTGCCAGCAGCCAGGACAGGGGGAATTCACCCCTCCACTTT.